The T cell receptor (beta chain) described here comes from a study of T-cell reconstitution after alpha-beta-depleted transplantation in children. In its sample, this clonotype was seen many times. Its cognate antigen is unknown. For TCRbeta, the library was prepared with unique molecular identifiers. TCRdb independently ran MiXCR on the PCR reads; one entry per CDR3 protein. The sample shows tens of thousands of distinct CDR3 sequences, just under 5% of them seen only once. The CDR3 totals 14 residues. V was pared by 3 bases and J by 8 bases, with 13 bases between. Per germline, CDR1 KGHSH and CDR2 LQKENI. Findings and caveats of the study: It was surviving recipient T cells and thymic progenitors that gave some patients high TCRbeta diversity at day 60. The origin of alpha-beta T cells about two months after transplant was reportedly several hundred expanded graft clones. Most T-cell counts and diversity one year after the transplant came from T cells that were newly produced.

The receptor was isolated from a boy in the first two years of life who had a stem cell transplant for acute myeloid leukemia, so the T cells may come from the graft donor. Sequencing used PBMCs, mostly from graft donor cells, obtained 180 days after TCRalphabeta/CD19-depleted stem cell transplant. The chain joins TRBV18 to TRBJ1-4; D might be TRBD1 (6 bases). The CDR3 loop is CASSPLGTLEKLFF. Here the CDR3 DNA reads TGTGCCAGCTCACCTCTCGGGACATTGGAAAAACTGTTTTTT.